This T cell receptor beta chain originates from a study of T cells in Graves' hyperthyroidism and ophthalmopathy. Study-wide context: Any treatment followed the collection of peripheral blood at initial diagnosis. Study-wide findings and caveats: Model predictions of ophthalmopathy came a median approximately 6 months before onset.

TCR beta CDR3 sequences were amplified from RNA transcripts. A first-round RT-PCR of the TCR CDR3 used the HTBI primer set. TCRdb processed the multiplex PCR reads anew with MiXCR; each CDR3 protein has one entry. The sample has 650,000 to 700,000 distinct CDR3 sequences, approximately 15% seen once; the top ten hold roughly a sixth. This CDR3 comprises 15 residues. The germline V gene has CDR1 MDHEN and CDR2 SYDVKM. Trimming took 8 bases from V and 1 from J, leaving 14 bases between them. As concerns this clonotype: Its antigen remains unknown.

This chain uses TRBV28 with TRBJ1-4; a weak D match, TRBD1 (6 bases). Material for sequencing was blood. The sequence derives from a man aged 50 to 60 with Graves' hyperthyroidism. CDR3 protein: CASRDQGGTNEKLFF. The CDR3 DNA follows: TGTGCCAGCCGTGACCAAGGGGGAACTAATGAAAAACTGTTTTTT.